Described below is a single TCR beta chain sequence and its context. What it recognizes is unknown. The sample is drawn from a study of cytomegalovirus exposure and HLA in healthy donors. Primers for the PCR totalled 60 Vbeta and 13 Jbeta. Sequencing used immunoSEQ multiplex PCR; TCRdb keeps in-frame clones, though not all of them. This sample has about 150,000 clones, with 70% to 80% found just once. The length of the CDR3 is 16 residues. The V end was cut by 4 bases, the J end by 4 bases, with 16 bases between. CDR1 is SGHDN and CDR2 is FVKESK in the germline V gene. Study-level points and caveats: HLA-A and HLA-B allele assignments for most subjects were reportedly predicted accurately using TCR beta sequences. Associated with HLA alleles at 0.05 false discovery rate in a later analysis were 16,951 TCR beta sequences. The study put about 180 TCR beta chains on its list as cytomegalovirus-associated.

Specimen: PBMCs. The V and J genes are TRBV14 and TRBJ2-2; the D gene is possibly TRBD1 (5 bases). The source is a man aged 35 to 55 in good health and CMV-seropositive. The CDR3 sequence: CASSRGQFWGTGELFF. DNA of the CDR3: TGTGCCAGCAGCCGAGGACAATTCTGGGGCACCGGGGAGCTGTTTTTT.